This T cell receptor beta chain came from a study of radiotherapy plus CTLA-4 blockade in lung cancer (dated by TCRdb to the late 2010s). With regard to the full study: Objective responses occurred in 18% of enrolled patients, and 25% to 40% achieved disease control.

From cysteine to phenylalanine, the CDR3 is 15 amino acids long. Only CDR3 DNA is held: 45 bases, read in frame from base 1. CDR1 and CDR2 (MDHEN, SYDVKM) derive from the germline V gene. V trim: 3 bases; J trim: 5 bases; unmatched bases: 3. Study-level results and caveats: The strongest predictors of response, as reported, were early dynamic changes in blood T cell clones along with a rise in serum interferon-beta after radiation. After treatment with radiotherapy and ipilimumab, TCR clones that originated in tumors expanded in peripheral blood.

Preparation of the library involved the immunoSEQ multiplex PCR assay. In its TCRdb copy, this immuneACCESS table keeps in-frame sequences only and misses some clones. Where compared with another copy, unresolved V genes explain less than half of these, and the others have no known cause. The sample table records about 90,000 clones; 60% to 80% of these occur just once. Around an eighth of the sample belongs to the ten largest clones. In its sample, this clone was seen a few times. Which antigen it targets is not known. No base-level quality is on record; no much larger clone is a single base apart. In this study, focal radiation therapy paired with CTLA-4 blockade (ipilimumab) was tested in patients who had chemo-refractory metastatic non-small-cell lung cancer.

This chain joins TRBV28 to TRBJ2-2; the junction holds 10 bases that match TRBD1. Sequenced here: peripheral blood, sampled from a patient treated with radiotherapy plus ipilimumab. The receptor comes from a human donor with non-small cell lung cancer that progressed on radiotherapy plus ipilimumab. The CDR3 reads as follows: CASSLGQGKTGELFF. The sequence in DNA is TGTGCCAGCAGTTTGGGACAGGGGAAAACCGGGGAGCTGTTTTTT.